Listed below are T cell receptor beta chains from one sample, sequenced in a study of blood T cell repertoires in COVID-19. Method: immunoSEQ multiplex PCR; TCRdb's copy keeps in-frame clones and lacks some. The sample holds 140,000 to 150,000 clones, 81% seen once. The sequenced material came from peripheral blood. The receptor set was obtained from a human donor with acute or convalescent COVID-19. The donor label of this sample is uncertain. Each CDR3 is given with its conserved first and last residue. Fields, in order: V gene, D gene, clone size, J gene, CDR3 protein, CDR3 DNA. A D gene is named only where the DNA matches it firmly. Only some rows state a clone size, as once, few, many or a class for expanded clones.

>TRBV27|-|-|TRBJ1-6
CASSIRANSPLHF
TGTGCCAGCAGCATAAGAGCTAATTCACCCCTCCACTTT
>TRBV4-1|TRBD2|-|TRBJ2-3
CASSQDPGGGATDTQYF
TGCGCCAGCAGCCAAGATCCGGGGGGAGGGGCCACAGATACGCAGTATTTT
>TRBV7-2|TRBD2|-|TRBJ2-1
CASSPVTSGTNNEQFF
TGTGCCAGCAGCCCCGTGACTAGCGGGACTAACAATGAGCAGTTCTTC
>TRBV7-9|TRBD1|few|TRBJ1-1
CASSPDRGQRTEAFF
TGTGCCAGCAGCCCCGACAGGGGGCAAAGGACTGAAGCTTTCTTT
>TRBV5-1|TRBD1|-|TRBJ2-2
CASSPRQGIYSGELFF
TGCGCCAGCAGCCCTAGACAGGGAATATATTCCGGGGAGCTGTTTTTT
>TRBV19|-|-|TRBJ1-1
CASTWMPGTEAFF
TGTGCCAGTACGTGGATGCCAGGGACTGAAGCTTTCTTT
>TRBV25-1|TRBD1|once|TRBJ1-2
CASSAQGAGGYTF
TGTGCCAGCAGCGCCCAGGGGGCTGGCGGCTACACCTTC
>TRBV5-1|-|-|TRBJ2-1
CASSLEQISYNEQFF
TGCGCCAGCAGCTTGGAACAGATCTCCTACAATGAGCAGTTCTTC
>TRBV6-5|-|-|TRBJ2-7
CASSPGGEQYF
TGTGCCAGCAGCCCCGGGGGCGAGCAGTACTTC
>TRBV5-6|TRBD2|-|TRBJ2-5
CASSLATSGGETQYF
TGTGCCAGCAGCTTGGCCACTAGCGGGGGTGAGACCCAGTACTTC
>TRBV9|TRBD1|-|TRBJ1-2
CASSGDSTNYGYTF
TGTGCCAGCAGCGGGGACAGCACTAACTATGGCTACACCTTC
>TRBV7-2|-|-|TRBJ2-1
CASSPRAGPNNEQFF
TGTGCCAGCAGCCCACGGGCGGGACCCAACAATGAGCAGTTCTTC
>TRBV7-8|TRBD1|-|TRBJ2-7
CASSFLFGTVALEQYF
TGTGCCAGCAGCTTCCTTTTCGGGACAGTGGCCCTTGAGCAGTACTTC
>TRBV30|-|many|TRBJ1-3
CAWKEGGGAYF
TGTGCCTGGAAGGAAGGAGGAGGCGCCTATTTT
>TRBV19|-|-|TRBJ1-5
CASKGYQDSNQPQHF
TGTGCCAGTAAAGGCTATCAGGATAGCAATCAGCCCCAGCATTTT
>TRBV5-4|TRBD1|-|TRBJ1-2
CASSPRTGGNYGYTF
TGTGCCAGCAGCCCTCGGACAGGGGGCAACTATGGCTACACCTTC
>TRBV5-6|TRBD1|-|TRBJ1-5
CASSWARGLTDQPQHF
TGTGCCAGCAGCTGGGCCAGGGGGCTCACGGATCAGCCCCAGCATTTT
>TRBV19|-|-|TRBJ2-4
CATGAGGLAKNIQYF
TGTGCCACTGGGGCCGGGGGTTTAGCCAAAAACATTCAGTACTTC
>TRBV5-6|-|-|TRBJ1-1
CASSRRGSANTEAFF
TGTGCCAGCAGTCGTAGGGGGAGCGCGAACACTGAAGCTTTCTTT
>TRBV25-1|-|-|TRBJ2-2
CASSSTRPGHKTGELFF
TGTGCCAGCAGTTCAACCCGCCCGGGACACAAGACCGGGGAGCTGTTTTTT
>TRBV14|-|-|TRBJ2-6
CASSPTVYALTF
TGTGCCAGCAGCCCGACAGTTTACGCCCTGACTTTC
>TRBV27|-|-|TRBJ1-2
CASSPTWGDGYTF
TGTGCCAGCAGCCCGACGTGGGGGGATGGCTACACCTTC
>TRBV11-2|TRBD2|many|TRBJ2-7
CASSSPLAGGPREQYF
TGTGCCAGCAGCTCTCCCTTAGCGGGGGGGCCAAGAGAGCAGTACTTC
>TRBV4-2|TRBD1|-|TRBJ1-1
CASSQLDRVNTEAFF
TGTGCCAGCAGCCAGCTGGACAGGGTGAACACTGAAGCTTTCTTT
>TRBV3-1/TRBV3-2|TRBD2|-|TRBJ2-1
CASSQRTSGAGNEQFF
TGTGCCAGCAGCCAACGGACTAGCGGGGCGGGTAATGAGCAGTTCTTC
>TRBV3-1/TRBV3-2|TRBD1|-|TRBJ1-5
CASSPSGGGNQPQHF
TGTGCCAGCAGCCCCTCAGGGGGCGGCAATCAGCCCCAGCATTTT
>TRBV25-1|-|-|TRBJ1-4
CASSSINEKLFF
TGTGCCAGCAGTTCAATTAATGAAAAACTGTTTTTT
>TRBV29-1|-|-|TRBJ1-1
CSATFGGRVTEAFF
TGCAGCGCCACCTTTGGGGGGAGGGTCACTGAAGCTTTCTTT
>TRBV4-1|-|-|TRBJ2-1
CASSQDWTVNEQFF
TGCGCCAGCAGCCAAGATTGGACAGTGAATGAGCAGTTCTTC
>TRBV5-1|-|-|TRBJ2-5
CASSLETGIWTQYF
TGCGCCAGCAGCTTGGAGACGGGGATCTGGACCCAGTACTTC
>TRBV7-8|-|once|TRBJ1-6
CASSPSTNSPLHF
TGTGCCAGCAGCCCCTCTACTAATTCACCCCTCCACTTT